These 29 T cell receptor delta chains were all obtained from the same sample, sequenced in a study of gamma-delta chains in newborns, infants, children. TCRdb re-analyzed the reads via CATT. In the table there are approximately 5,400 delta-chain clones, less than 20% of which are singletons. Material for sequencing was blood. These receptors all come from a child who was a newborn, infant or young child, either healthy, febrile or measles-vaccinated (not recorded which).

J gene TRDJ1 was identified, but the V gene was not called; the D call in the table, TRDD3, was not verified against the DNA. This CDR3 is built from 22 residues. The CDR3 region is CALGDPKFYSWGIRVGTDKLIF. CDR3 in DNA: TGTGCTCTTGGGGACCCTAAATTCTATTCCTGGGGGATACGCGTTGGGACCGATAAACTCATCTTT.

The chain employs TRDV1 and TRDJ1, with 11 bases that match TRDD3. The CDR3 contains 23 residues. Losses at the gene ends were 1 base for V and 0 bases for J; bases not matched to a gene: 22. Germline CDR1 and CDR2: TSWWSYY and QGS. CDR3 protein: CALGEPEVPRTAYWGIYTDKLIF. CDR3 DNA: TGTGCTCTTGGGGAACCCGAGGTACCCCGGACGGCGTACTGGGGGATATACACCGATAAACTCATCTTT.

J gene TRDJ3 was identified, but the V gene was not called; the DNA was not compared with TRDD3, the D call given in the table. This CDR3 has 20 residues. The CDR3 here is CACDTVLGEPSSWDTRQMFF. As DNA, the CDR3 is TGTGCCTGTGACACCGTACTGGGGGAGCCAAGCTCCTGGGACACCCGACAGATGTTTTTC.

Relative to its sample, this clone is medium-sized. The gene calls are TRDV1 and TRDJ1, with a weak D call TRDD3 (5 bases). This CDR3 has 18 amino acids. Between the trimmed V and J ends, which lost 1 base and 3 bases, there was a span of 21 bases. Germline CDR1 reads TSWWSYY; CDR2 reads QGS. The CDR3 DNA is TGTGCTCTTGGGGAACCTGGAAGCGGGGAGTCTCCATCCGATAAACTCATCTTT. Translated, it gives CALGEPGSGESPSDKLIF.

This clone was observed once. This likely stems from a read error, as it lies one base from a far larger clone. The rearrangement links TRDV2 to TRDJ3, with 13 nucleotides matching TRDD3. The J gene was not available in TCRdb and was assigned here by matching the DNA to germline segments. This CDR3 contains 20 residues. CDR1 and CDR2 (germline): GEAIGNYY, EKD. The CDR3 nucleotides are TGTGCCTGTGACAGCGTACTGGGGGATACGAGCTCCTGGGACACCCGAAAGATGTTTTTC. Translated: CACDSVLGDTSSWDTRKMFF.

Concerning this clone: A much larger clone sits a single nucleotide away, making a read error possible. The V call is TRDV2, the J call TRDJ3; D possibly corresponds to TRDD3 (5 bases). The germline V gene encodes CDR1 GEAIGNYY and CDR2 EKD. The CDR3 length is 19 residues. The CDR3: CACDAIGGMSSWDARQMFF. The CDR3 DNA is TGTGCCTGTGACGCCATTGGAGGGATGAGCTCCTGGGACGCCCGACAGATGTTTTTC.

Regarding this clone: Because the CDR3's place on the DNA is in doubt, the DNA is left out and the CDR3 is given as listed by TCRdb. No V gene was called, though TRDJ1 was called as the J gene; the D call TRDD3 from the table was never checked on the DNA. The CDR3 totals 20 residues, both ends included. The CDR3 loop reads CALWEPIYWCSCPKVDKLIF.

This clone has a handful of counts. V and J are TRDV2 and TRDJ1; 12 bases are a match to TRDD3. Germline-derived CDR1 and CDR2 are GEAIGNYY and EKD. The CDR3 spans 18 residues. Trimming took 1 base from V and 2 from J; bases not matched to a gene: 10. As DNA, the CDR3 is TGTGCCTGTGACACGCTCCTACTGGGGGATACTAGGACCGATAAACTCATCTTT. Its protein product is CACDTLLLGDTRTDKLIF.

This clone was counted between two and nine times. With a much larger clone just one base away, this may be a read error. The same CDR3 arises from other DNA sequences in this sample as well. The chain is built from TRDV2 and TRDJ3; possibly TRDD3 for D (5 bases). V lost 0 bases, J lost 1 base, and 15 bases lay in between. Germline V gene lookup returns CDR1 GEAIGNYY and CDR2 EKD. This CDR3 region has 19 residues. The CDR3 reads CACDTVRYRGSWDTRQMFF. In DNA, the CDR3 is TGTGCCTGTGACACCGTCCGATACAGGGGGTCCTGGGACACCCGACAGATGTTTTTC.

This clone was counted a few times. The rearrangement links TRDV1 to TRDJ1, with 7 bases that match TRDD3. From germline, CDR1 is TSWWSYY and CDR2 QGS. V lost 0 bases, J lost 0 bases, and 16 bases stayed unmatched. This CDR3 contains 20 residues. CDR3 loop: CALGELPQITGESYTDKLIF. CDR3 DNA: TGTGCTCTTGGGGAACTACCACAAATTACTGGGGAATCGTACACCGATAAACTCATCTTT.

In its sample, this clone ranks as medium-sized (0.01 to 0.1%). Other nucleotide sequences from this sample produce the same CDR3. J is TRDJ3 and V is TRDV2; 9 bases are a match to TRDD3. Looked up from germline, CDR1 is GEAIGNYY and CDR2 is EKD. The CDR3 is 21 amino acids. V shed 0 bases, J shed 0 bases, and the junction held 11 bases outside the gene matches. CDR3 residues: CACDTVPGDTHPSWDTRQMFF. The DNA for the CDR3 is TGTGCCTGTGACACCGTGCCGGGGGATACCCATCCCTCCTGGGACACCCGACAGATGTTTTTC.

A few counts support this clone. A read error is possible here, since a much larger clone lies one base away. This same CDR3 is encoded by further DNA sequences in the sample. The V gene is TRDV2, the J gene TRDJ2; TRDD3 matches 8 bases. The germline gives CDR1 GEAIGNYY, CDR2 EKD. CDR3 size: 16 residues. The CDR3 spells CACDTVGIRGTAQLFF. The CDR3 DNA sequence: TGTGCCTGCGACACCGTCGGGATACGTGGGACAGCACAACTCTTCTTT.

This clone rates as medium-sized. In the same sample, other DNA sequences code for this CDR3. V and J are TRDV1 and TRDJ1, with 13 bases matching TRDD3. V was pared by 3 bases and J by 6 bases, with 16 bases of the junction left unmatched. This CDR3 spans 19 amino acids. The germline V gene has CDR1 TSWWSYY and CDR2 QGS. The CDR3 nucleotides read TGTGCTCTTGGGGATTTGGGCCGTTTCGTACTGGGGGATACGTATAAACTCATCTTT. This sequence encodes CALGDLGRFVLGDTYKLIF.

As to this clone: This sequence may be a read error, since a much larger clone differs from it by one base. The rearrangement links TRDV1 to TRDJ1, with 12 bases that match TRDD3. TCRdb gives no J gene; it was assigned here by matching the DNA to germline. J gave up 3 bases and V 0 bases, and 17 bases lay outside the gene matches. Germline assignment: CDR1 TSWWSYY and CDR2 QGS. This CDR3 is 21 amino acids long. CDR3 loop: CALGELDGRGLGDTYADKLIF. In DNA, the CDR3 is TGTGCTCTTGGGGAACTAGATGGTCGAGGACTGGGGGATACATACGCCGATAAACTCATCTTT.

No call was made for the V gene; the J gene is TRDJ3; the table's TRDD3 call for D was not verified on the DNA. This CDR3 has 19 residues. The DNA of the CDR3 is TGTGCCTGCGACAAAGTACTGGGGGAAAGCTCCTTGTCCACCCGACAGATGTTTTTC. Amino acid sequence: CACDKVLGESSLSTRQMFF.

By proportion, this clone is medium-sized. V is TRDV1 and J is TRDJ1; the match to TRDD3 covers 11 bases. CDR3 length equals 19 residues. V was clipped by 2 bases and J by 3 bases; unmatched bases: 14. The germline V gene has CDR1 TSWWSYY and CDR2 QGS. This CDR3 reads CALGEGFGGYAVVADKLIF. Written as DNA, the CDR3 is TGTGCTCTTGGGGAAGGGTTTGGGGGATACGCGGTAGTCGCCGATAAACTCATCTTT.

This rearrangement joins TRDV2 to TRDJ1; TRDD3 matches 7 bases. V shed 3 bases and J 1 base; nucleotides not matched to a gene: 34. This CDR3 has 24 residues. Germline V CDR1 and CDR2: GEAIGNYY, EKD. CDR3 region: CACDARFPQKSVLGNAVLTDKLIF. The CDR3 DNA reads TGTGCCTGTGACGCCCGATTCCCACAGAAGTCGGTACTGGGGAATGCGGTCCTCACCGATAAACTCATCTTT.

The table lists this clone with a count of one. The junction does not match germline at one end; this may be a read error. This chain uses TRDV2 with TRDJ3; TRDD3 matches 11 bases. TCRdb offers no J gene call, so here the DNA was matched to germline to obtain one. CDR3 length: 20 amino acids. Germline CDR1 GEAIGNYY, CDR2 EKD. Here the CDR3 DNA reads TGTGCCTGTGACACCGGCTGGGGGATACCGAGCTCCTGGGACACCCGAAAGATGTTTTTC. Its protein is CACDTGWGIPSSWDTRKMFF.

This clone was found a few times. The chain uses TRDV2 and TRDJ3; TRDD3 aligns across 7 bases. Unmatched junction bases numbered 7, after V lost 3 bases and J lost 0 bases. Looked up from germline, CDR1 is GEAIGNYY and CDR2 is EKD. This CDR3 spans 18 amino acids. The CDR3 is CACDGTGESSWDTRQMFF. The CDR3 coding sequence is TGTGCCTGTGACGGTACTGGGGAAAGCTCCTGGGACACCCGACAGATGTTTTTC.

This clone was seen a handful of times. The protein that TCRdb holds for this DNA derives from a much larger clone and differs from the translated DNA at residue 6, which likely indicates a read error; the protein shown here is translated from the DNA. The rearrangement links TRDV2 to TRDJ1; the match to TRDD3 covers 8 bases. Germline CDR1 is GEAIGNYY and CDR2 is EKD. The CDR3 contains 16 residues. V gave up 1 base and J gave up 4 bases; unmatched junction bases: 10. CDR3 amino acids: CACDTVASTGGDKLIF. The CDR3 region has the DNA TGTGCCTGTGACACAGTCGCCTCTACTGGGGGCGATAAACTCATCTTT.

In its sample, this clone was seen a few times. The chain couples TRDV1 to TRDJ1; D possibly uses TRDD2 or TRDD3 (9 bases each). The germline V and J ends were trimmed by 3 bases and 0 bases, with 32 bases remaining between them. The CDR3 has 22 residues. CDR1 TSWWSYY and CDR2 QGS come from the germline V gene. CDR3 bases: TGTGCTCTTGGGGAGTCCCTTCCTACAAATGGGGGATATGGGGGCGACACCGATAAACTCATCTTT. This sequence encodes CALGESLPTNGGYGGDTDKLIF.

This clone is classed as medium-sized. For the CDR3, the DNA is TGTGCCTGTGACGCCGTACTGGGGGATCTTAAACTCATCTTT. This gives the protein CACDAVLGDLKLIF. The chain joins TRDV2 to TRDJ1; 10 bases map to TRDD3. The CDR3 consists of 14 residues. The germline V gene has CDR1 GEAIGNYY and CDR2 EKD. J lost 7 bases, V lost 3 bases, and 7 bases had no gene match.

This clone showed up just a few times. A much larger clonotype is one base distant, so this may be a read error. The chain couples TRDV2 to TRDJ1; the match to TRDD3 covers 7 bases. Per the germline V gene, CDR1 is GEAIGNYY and CDR2 is EKD. V was pared by 3 bases and J by 10 bases, with 13 bases of the junction left unmatched. The CDR3 consists of 14 residues. DNA of the CDR3: TGTGCCTGTGACCTACTGGGGAAAAGGCCTGCACTCATCTTT. Translation gives CACDLLGKRPALIF.

The CDR3 DNA reads as TGTGCCTGTGACCCCGCACTGGGGGATACGCGCGAGGACACCCGACAGATGTTTTTC. It is translated as CACDPALGDTREDTRQMFF. The chain couples TRDV2 to TRDJ3, with TRDD3 matching 13 bases. CDR1 and CDR2 from the germline V gene are GEAIGNYY and EKD. The ends lost 3 bases at V and 6 bases at J; junction bases unmatched: 10. This CDR3 is built from 19 residues.

This clone was found a few times. A read error is possible here, since a much larger clone lies one base away. The chain employs TRDV2 and TRDJ2; 13 nucleotides line up with TRDD3. With 1 base clipped from V and 6 bases from J, the junction kept 10 bases outside the gene matches. From germline, CDR1 is GEAIGNYY and CDR2 EKD. The CDR3 extends over 18 amino acids. The CDR3 DNA follows: TGTGCCTGTGACACTGTACTGGGGGATACGCGCGAGGCAGCACAACTCTTCTTT. Translation: CACDTVLGDTREAAQLFF.

Judged by abundance, this clone is medium-sized. Other DNA sequences in the same sample also yield this CDR3. This chain uses TRDV3 with TRDJ1; 8 bases line up with TRDD3. The CDR3 runs 12 residues. CDR1 and CDR2 from the germline V gene are TVYSNPD and GDNSRS (reference sequence). With V trimmed by 2 bases and J by 11 bases, 10 bases remained unmatched. The CDR3 sequence is CAFLSGDTVLIF. For the CDR3, the DNA is TGTGCCTTTTTGTCCGGGGATACAGTGCTCATCTTT.

This clone showed up just a few times. The identical CDR3 is also encoded by other nucleotide sequences in the sample. This rearrangement joins TRDV2 to TRDJ3; 11 bases match TRDD3. CDR3 length: 20 amino acids. Germline CDR1 and CDR2: GEAIGNYY and EKD. V shed 0 bases and J 4 bases; nucleotides not matched to a gene: 10. The CDR3 spells CACDTVLGDTSSWDTRQMFF. CDR3 in DNA: TGTGCCTGTGACACCGTTCTGGGGGATACAAGCTCTTGGGACACCCGACAGATGTTTTTC.

This clone has only a few counts. The chain joins TRDV1 to TRDJ1; D uncertain. This CDR3 spans 16 amino acids. The germline gives CDR1 TSWWSYY, CDR2 QGS. V was clipped by 3 bases and J by 2 bases, with 16 bases between them. The CDR3 nucleotides are TGTGCTCTTGGGGACCCTCATACTCCCGGTACCGATAAACTCATCTTT. Its protein product is CALGDPHTPGTDKLIF.

The rearrangement joins TRDV2 to TRDJ3; D might be TRDD3 (5 bases). CDR1 and CDR2 (germline): GEAIGNYY, EKD. The CDR3 sequence is 19 residues long. V lost 0 bases to trimming and J lost 1 base, with 15 bases between them. The CDR3 coding sequence is TGTGCCTGTGACACCGCGGGATCTCGACTATCCTGGGACACCCGACAGATGTTTTTC. Amino acids: CACDTAGSRLSWDTRQMFF.